This TCR beta chain was captured in a study of T cell changes during pregnancy in multiple sclerosis. This table comes from immunoSEQ multiplex PCR, and its TCRdb copy is limited to in-frame clones, with some not included. This sample carries over 35,000 clones, about nine tenths of them seen once, and the ten largest clones take under 0.55%. The germline gives CDR1 MNHNS, CDR2 SASEGT. V lost 4 bases to trimming and J lost 11 bases, with 12 bases between them. The CDR3 spans 13 residues. The TCR sequence derives from a female donor in good health, enrolled as a control in a pregnancy study. The sample here was CD4+ T cells from peripheral blood mononuclear cells, taken in the first trimester of pregnancy. The rearrangement joins TRBV6-1 to TRBJ1-6; no clear D. The CDR3 region is CASSGRSEAPLHF. The DNA for the CDR3 is TGTGCCAGCAGTGGGCGGTCGGAAGCACCCCTCCACTTT.